The T cell receptor beta chain described here comes from a study of blood T cells in healthy people across ages. Combining a sample-barcoded 5' primer with a J-beta primer mix, a second PCR ran for roughly 7 to 12 cycles. TCRdb called the 5' RACE reads again in MiXCR, with one record for every CDR3 protein. The sample has hundreds of thousands of distinct CDR3 sequences, around 20% seen once. From germline, CDR1 is MNHEY and CDR2 SVGAGI. Unmatched junction bases numbered 10, after V lost 6 bases and J lost 6 bases. This CDR3 contains 15 residues. The J gene is TRBJ2-7, the V gene TRBV6-5; TRBD1 matches at 11 bases. This clonotype originated in a man aged 65 to 79 in good health. What was sequenced was blood. This CDR3 is CASSRSTGTGGEQYF. Here the CDR3 DNA reads TGTGCCAGCAGCAGATCGACCGGGACAGGGGGCGAGCAGTACTTC.